The clone carrying this T cell receptor (beta chain) appeared many times. Its antigen is undetermined. The sample comes from a study of regulatory T cells in long-lasting Graves disease. Regarding the study as a whole: Persistent disease was characterized by preferential usage of TRBV28, TRBJ1-2 and TRBJ2-5.

The time point here: newly diagnosed GD, antithyroid drugs for less than 3 months. After RNA was extracted from PBMCs, the TCR library was made from it. According to the study, TCR beta libraries were built with iRepertoire HTBI primers and CDR3-region Arm-PCR. A single record per CDR3 protein comes from TCRdb applying MiXCR to the multiplex PCR reads. The data contain around 500,000 distinct CDR3 sequences, about 16% of them singletons. Trimming shortened V by 4 bases and J by 0 bases, and 8 bases separated the two germline ends. There are 14 residues in the CDR3. CDR1 SNHLY and CDR2 FYNNEI come from the germline V gene. The same specimen was also included in a second study, on T cells in Graves' hyperthyroidism and ophthalmopathy. That paper adds: HTBI primers were the set used in a first-round RT-PCR of the TCR CDR3.

The TCR originated in a woman aged 35 to 60 with Graves disease. Sequences were derived from peripheral blood mononuclear cells (PBMCs), sampled at new diagnosis, from a patient treated with antithyroid drugs. The chain couples TRBV2 to TRBJ2-3; no definite D call. In DNA form, the CDR3 reads TGTGCCAGCAGTGCAGCCTATAGCACAGATACGCAGTATTTT. Its protein product is CASSAAYSTDTQYF.